The rows below give T cell receptor beta chains drawn from one sample of a study of cytomegalovirus exposure and HLA in healthy donors. Here immunoSEQ multiplex PCR was the method, and the copy in TCRdb shows in-frame clones only, minus some. The data show some 150,000 clones, roughly 79% seen once. What was sequenced was PBMCs. The receptors stem from a man between 18 and 35 years old in good health and CMV-seronegative. The CDR3 runs from the conserved cysteine through the conserved F or W. D genes are given only for firm matches. The listing skips clone size in some rows; elsewhere it reads once, few, many or a size class.

j_call clone_size cdr3_length d_call v_call cdr3_nt cdr3_aa
TRBJ1-2 - 13 TRBD1 TRBV5-4 TGTGCCAGCAGTTTTGACAGGGTAGGCGGCTACACCTTC CASSFDRVGGYTF
TRBJ1-1 few 15 TRBD1 TRBV19 TGTGCCAGTAGAAAGGGGACAGGGTATTGGACTGAAGCTTTCTTT CASRKGTGYWTEAFF
TRBJ1-2 - 16 - TRBV5-1 TGCGCCAGCAGCCCGTCCCGGGGGGCATGGAACTATGGCTACACCTTC CASSPSRGAWNYGYTF
TRBJ1-4 few 15 - TRBV7-9 TGTGCCAGCAGCCCCCAGGGAGGGGAAAATGAAAAACTGTTTTTT CASSPQGGENEKLFF
TRBJ1-3 - 15 - TRBV6-5 TGTGCCAGCAGTTCTTCCCAGGGTGAGGGAAACACCATATATTTT CASSSSQGEGNTIYF
TRBJ2-7 once 15 TRBD2 TRBV19 TGTGCCAGTAGCCTAACTAGCGGGGGTTCCTACGAGCAGTACTTC CASSLTSGGSYEQYF
TRBJ2-3 - 15 - TRBV5-1 TGCGCCGCAGCCCGGACGGGAGCCGGCACAGATACGCAGTATTTT CAAARTGAGTDTQYF
TRBJ1-1 - 14 TRBD1 TRBV28 TGTGCCAGCAGCCCGACAGGGTTTTACACTGAAGCTTTCTTT CASSPTGFYTEAFF
TRBJ1-4 - 17 - TRBV7-9 TGTGCCAGCAGCTTACTCCGGGGAGGGGCAACTAATGAAAAACTGTTTTTT CASSLLRGGATNEKLFF
TRBJ2-1 few 17 TRBD2 TRBV5-5 TGTGCCAGCAGCTTGATGCGGGGGAGCGCCTCCTACAATGAGCAGTTCTTC CASSLMRGSASYNEQFF
TRBJ1-5 - 17 TRBD1 TRBV4-1 TGCGCCAGCAGCCAAGTTTCAACAGGGGTTAGCAATCAGCCCCAGCATTTT CASSQVSTGVSNQPQHF
TRBJ1-1 - 16 - TRBV2 TGTGCCAGCAGTTCCCCGGGGGGGCGGTGGGACACTGAAGCTTTCTTT CASSSPGGRWDTEAFF
TRBJ2-1 - 14 - TRBV19 TGTGCCAGTAAAGTAGCCGGAGGCTACGATGAGCAGTTCTTC CASKVAGGYDEQFF
TRBJ1-1 - 15 - TRBV5-6 TGTGCCAGCAGCCCACGGGGGGCAGGGAGGACTGAAGCTTTCTTT CASSPRGAGRTEAFF
TRBJ2-7 - 13 - TRBV2 TGTGCCAGCAGTGATCGGGGAATCGACGAGCAGTACTTC CASSDRGIDEQYF
TRBJ2-3 few 19 TRBD2 TRBV27 TGTGCCAGCAGTTCCCCCGGGGGACTAGCGGGGCGCTGGGTAGATACGCAGTATTTT CASSSPGGLAGRWVDTQYF
TRBJ2-1 once 14 - TRBV5-6 TGTGCCAGCACTCACAGGGCAAGCTACAATGAGCAGTTCTTC CASTHRASYNEQFF
TRBJ2-7 - 15 TRBD2 TRBV27 TGTGCCAGCAGTTTCCTCAGCGGGGGGGCGGGCGAGCAGTACTTC CASSFLSGGAGEQYF
TRBJ2-3 - 16 - TRBV5-1 TGCGCCAGCAGCTTGGCCGTACAGCCGGGGGCAGATACGCAGTATTTT CASSLAVQPGADTQYF
TRBJ2-5 - 15 - TRBV18 TGTGCCAGCTCACCCTCCGGGACATCCCAAGAGACCCAGTACTTC CASSPSGTSQETQYF
TRBJ2-7 few 14 - TRBV19 TGTGCCAGTAGTATAGTGGACACGTCCTACGAGCAGTACTTC CASSIVDTSYEQYF
TRBJ2-3 once 17 - TRBV29-1 TGCAGCGTTGAGGGTGATTGGACTTCCGGAGGGGCGGATACGCAGTATTTT CSVEGDWTSGGADTQYF
TRBJ1-2 - 15 TRBD1 TRBV6-4 TGTGCCAGCAGTGACGGGACAGGGGAGGACTATGGCTACACCTTC CASSDGTGEDYGYTF
TRBJ2-7 - 14 TRBD1 TRBV7-9 TGTGCCAGCAGCTTTTCCGGGACAGGGGGCGAGCAGTACTTC CASSFSGTGGEQYF
TRBJ1-1 few 11 - TRBV7-9 TGTGCCAGCAGCTTTTCCGCTGAAGCTTTCTTT CASSFSAEAFF
TRBJ1-2 - 13 - TRBV28 TGTGCCAGCAGTCCCCCGCGGGTCTATGGCTACACCTTC CASSPPRVYGYTF
TRBJ2-3 once 13 TRBD1 TRBV2 TGTGCCAGCAGTGTAAGTCCGGGACAGGGCTGGTATTTT CASSVSPGQGWYF
TRBJ1-1 once 15 - TRBV5-6 TGTGCCAGCAGCCTAAAAACCCCTTCTAACACTGAAGCTTTCTTT CASSLKTPSNTEAFF
TRBJ1-5 - 14 - TRBV11-2 TGTGCCAGCTCCCGGGAGAATAGCAATCAGCCCCAGCATTTT CASSRENSNQPQHF
TRBJ2-7 - 20 TRBD2 TRBV6-4 TGTGCCAGCAGTGACCCAGTCCAACTAGCGGGGGGCCCCGAATCCTACGAGCAGTACTTC CASSDPVQLAGGPESYEQYF
TRBJ2-3 - 13 - TRBV27 TGTGCCAGCCAGGCAGTTAGCACAGATACGCAGTATTTT CASQAVSTDTQYF
TRBJ1-4 - 14 - TRBV19 TGTGCCAGTAGTTCCCCGGGAGGGCATGAAAAACTGTTTTTT CASSSPGGHEKLFF
TRBJ2-6 few 16 - TRBV15 TGTGCCACCTCGGAACAGGGATCCTCTGGGGCCAACGGCCTGACTTTC CATSEQGSSGANGLTF
TRBJ2-7 few 14 TRBD1 TRBV15 TGTGCCACCAGTTTTCAGACAGGGGCCTACGAGCAGTACTTC CATSFQTGAYEQYF